This paragraph reports one TCR beta chain. Its antigen is undetermined. There are 14 residues in the CDR3. With 5 bases clipped from V and 5 bases from J, the junction kept 8 bases outside the gene matches. CDR1 and CDR2 (germline): KGHSH, LQKENI. This entry comes from a study of cytotoxic CD8 clonotypes in ibrutinib-treated CLL. Across the whole study: Patients: over 9 relapsed/refractory, approximately 14 treatment-naive, roughly 18 IGHV unmutated. Response was recorded as partial in 24 patients and complete in 2; at median around 70 months, approximately 14 remained remitted and some 12 had progressed.

Study findings and constraints: Clonality went up at ibrutinib response and then declined back toward baseline at progression. The times at which samples were taken varied between sustained-remission and progressing patients.

Data came from immunoSEQ multiplex PCR; TCRdb stores just in-frame clones and leaves some out. This table holds 200,000 to 250,000 clones, 70% found once. This clonotype was sampled from a human donor with chronic lymphocytic leukemia. The chain joins TRBV18 to TRBJ2-5; 7 bases are a match to TRBD1. Specimen: PBMCs, collected after 24 months of ibrutinib treatment. CDR3 loop: CASSYRGWLETQYF. The CDR3, as DNA: TGTGCCAGCTCATACAGGGGATGGCTTGAGACCCAGTACTTC.